The 2 T cell receptor beta chains listed next were all sequenced from one sample in a study of shared clonotypes between healthy human individuals (dated by TCRdb to the early 2020s). The method behind the library was the immunoSEQ multiplex PCR assay. The source is immuneACCESS, and TCRdb retained only in-frame sequences with V and J called. Part of the clones is not carried over; for the studies checked, unresolved V genes explain less than half of this, and the remainder is unexplained. The sample records over 1.4 million clones, roughly 95% of which are singletons. The ten largest clones capture roughly 1.2% of the sample. Input material: naive CD4+ T cells sorted from blood. The cell subset or site label, as the study defines it: CD45RA+ positively selected. These receptors were collected from a man aged 25-45 years in good health.

J is TRBJ1-1 and V is TRBV2; no reliable D call. The CDR3 is 14 amino acids. Germline CDR1 reads SNHLY; CDR2 reads FYNNEI. The V end lost 5 bases, the J end lost 11 bases, and 21 bases lay between the germline ends. The CDR3: CASSFWPNEAGAFF. In nucleotides, the CDR3 is TGTGCCAGCAGTTTTTGGCCGAATGAAGCGGGGGCTTTCTTT.

The chain couples TRBV5-6 to TRBJ1-2, with D unresolved. Germline CDR1 and CDR2: SGHDT and YYEEEE. This CDR3 contains 13 residues. Between the trimmed V and J ends, which lost 0 bases and 6 bases, there was a span of 9 bases. The CDR3 nucleotides are TGTGCCAGCAGCTTGGACAGATGGAATGGCTACACCTTC. Protein sequence: CASSLDRWNGYTF.